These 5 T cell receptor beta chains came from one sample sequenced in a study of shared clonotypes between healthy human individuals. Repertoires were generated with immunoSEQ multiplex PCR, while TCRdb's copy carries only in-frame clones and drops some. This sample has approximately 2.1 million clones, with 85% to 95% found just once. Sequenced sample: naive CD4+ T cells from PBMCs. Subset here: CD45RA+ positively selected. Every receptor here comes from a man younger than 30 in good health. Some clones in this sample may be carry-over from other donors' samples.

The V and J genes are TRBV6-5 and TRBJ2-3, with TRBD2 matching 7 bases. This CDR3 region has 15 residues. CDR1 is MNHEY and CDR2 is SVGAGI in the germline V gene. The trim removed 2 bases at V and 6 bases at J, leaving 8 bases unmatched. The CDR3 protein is CASSYQSGTPDTQYF. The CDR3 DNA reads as TGTGCCAGCAGTTACCAGAGCGGGACCCCCGATACGCAGTATTTT.

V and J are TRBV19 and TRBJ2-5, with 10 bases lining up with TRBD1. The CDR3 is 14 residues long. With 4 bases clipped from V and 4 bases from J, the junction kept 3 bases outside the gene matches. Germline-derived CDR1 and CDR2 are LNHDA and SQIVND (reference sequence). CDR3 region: CASSTRTGGETQYF. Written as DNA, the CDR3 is TGTGCCAGTAGTACCCGGACAGGGGGAGAGACCCAGTACTTC.

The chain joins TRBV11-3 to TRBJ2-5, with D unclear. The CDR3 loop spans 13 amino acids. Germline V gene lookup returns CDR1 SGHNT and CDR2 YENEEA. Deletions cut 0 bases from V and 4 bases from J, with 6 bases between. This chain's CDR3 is CASSLEEGETQYF. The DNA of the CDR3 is TGTGCCAGCAGCTTAGAGGAAGGAGAGACCCAGTACTTC.

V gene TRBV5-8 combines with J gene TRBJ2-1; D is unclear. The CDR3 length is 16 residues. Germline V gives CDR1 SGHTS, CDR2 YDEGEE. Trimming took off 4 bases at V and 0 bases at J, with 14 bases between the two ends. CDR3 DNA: TGTGCCAGCAGCACAAGACCCATCAGCTCCTACAATGAGCAGTTCTTC. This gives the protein CASSTRPISSYNEQFF.

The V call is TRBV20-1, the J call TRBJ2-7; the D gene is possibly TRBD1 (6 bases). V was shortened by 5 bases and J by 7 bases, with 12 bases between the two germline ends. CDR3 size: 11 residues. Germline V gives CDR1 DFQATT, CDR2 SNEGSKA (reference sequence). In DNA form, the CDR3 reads TGCAGTGCTGTGGGGGCATGGGAGCAGTACTTC. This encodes CSAVGAWEQYF.